This T cell receptor beta chain was recorded in a study of T cells after somatic rescue of genetic block. V lost 1 base and J lost 4, with 11 bases in between. The CDR3 has 14 amino acids. Germline CDR1 is SGHAT and CDR2 is FQDESV (reference sequence). Sequencing was performed with immunoSEQ multiplex PCR; in TCRdb, only in-frame clones are kept and a portion is missing. There are about 11,000 clones in the sample; about 74% occur only once, and 22% lies in the top ten. The origin of this receptor is a boy younger than 18. The V gene is TRBV11-1, the J gene TRBJ2-7; D possibly corresponds to TRBD1 (5 bases). Material: peripheral blood mononuclear cells (PBMCs). The CDR3 DNA is TGTGCCAGCAGCTTAGAGCCAGGGCCATACGAGCAGTACTTC. Encoded protein: CASSLEPGPYEQYF.